Shown below are 19 T cell receptor beta chains from a single sample sequenced in a study of cytomegalovirus exposure and HLA in healthy donors (dated by TCRdb to 2016 to 2017). The method was the immunoSEQ multiplex PCR assay. The multiplex PCR relied on a mix of 60 forward primers for TCR Vbeta segments and 13 reverse primers for TCR Jbeta segments. In TCRdb, the immuneACCESS table is reduced to in-frame sequences with V and J assigned. These tables do not hold every clone; where another copy was compared, an unresolved V gene accounts for under half, and the others remain unexplained. Here the sample has around 190,000 clones; under 85% occur a single time. The leading ten clones occupy 1.5% to 2% of the sample. The sample was PBMCs. The source of these receptors is a young woman in good health and CMV-seronegative.

The rearrangement uses TRBV2 and TRBJ2-3; D is ambiguous. Trimming pared 7 bases from V and 2 bases from J, leaving 16 bases between. The length of the CDR3 is 15 residues. CDR1 SNHLY and CDR2 FYNNEI come from the germline V gene. CDR3 sequence: CASTVKALLTDTQYF. CDR3 DNA: TGTGCCAGCACCGTGAAAGCGCTTCTCACAGATACGCAGTATTTT.

This clone has a handful of counts. The chain couples TRBV7-3 to TRBJ2-5; 8 bases are a match to TRBD2. The CDR3 covers 13 residues. After removal of 5 bases from V and 7 bases from J, the junction contained 6 bases not matched to a gene. Germline V gene sequence: CDR1 SGHTA, CDR2 FQGTGA. CDR3 sequence reads: CASSAERELTQYF. CDR3 nucleotide sequence: TGTGCCAGCAGCGCCGAGCGGGAGTTGACCCAGTACTTC.

The chain joins TRBV29-1 to TRBJ2-7, with 9 nucleotides matching TRBD2. The ends lost 3 bases at V and 3 bases at J; junction bases unmatched: 6. Germline lookup yields CDR1 SQVTM and CDR2 ANQGSEA. The CDR3 is 14 residues long. The CDR3 DNA reads as TGCAGCGTTGAGGTGGGACTAGCCAACTACGAGCAGTACTTC. It encodes CSVEVGLANYEQYF.

As DNA, the CDR3 is TGTGCGAAACGGGAGGGGAAGGATAATTCACCCCTCCACTTT. It is translated as CAKREGKDNSPLHF. This chain connects TRBV7-9 to TRBJ1-6, with D possibly being TRBD1 (5 bases). Germline V gene sequence: CDR1 SEHNR, CDR2 FQNEAQ (reference sequence). The CDR3 has 14 residues.

This chain links TRBV28 with TRBJ1-4, with D perhaps TRBD1 (5 bases). Trimming removed 6 bases from V and 7 bases from J, with 21 bases in between. The V gene's germline CDR1 is MDHEN and CDR2 SYDVKM. This CDR3 region has 16 residues. The CDR3 bases are TGTGCCAGCAGCCAGTCACGGGGGATCTTCGGTGAAAAACTGTTTTTT. This sequence encodes CASSQSRGIFGEKLFF.

This chain connects TRBV7-3 to TRBJ2-1; the match to TRBD2 covers 7 bases. This CDR3 spans 15 amino acids. Germline V gene sequence: CDR1 SGHTA, CDR2 FQGTGA. Unmatched junction bases numbered 12, after V lost 5 bases and J lost 8 bases. Written as DNA, the CDR3 is TGTGCCAGCAGCCTACAAAGCGGGACTGGGGATGAGCAGTTCTTC. Translated: CASSLQSGTGDEQFF.

The V call is TRBV6-6, the J call TRBJ2-7; 11 nucleotides align to TRBD1. CDR1 is MNHNY and CDR2 is SVGAGI in the germline V gene (reference sequence). The CDR3 extends over 15 amino acids. V shed 7 bases and J 2 bases; nucleotides not matched to a gene: 7. This CDR3 reads CASTSAGQGAYEQYF. DNA of the CDR3: TGTGCCAGCACCTCCGCGGGACAGGGGGCCTACGAGCAGTACTTC.

The sample holds one count of this clone. The chain is built from TRBV6-6 and TRBJ2-5; 8 nucleotides align to TRBD1. The J call may be in error: the DNA end matches TRBJ2-7 better. Germline V gives CDR1 MNHNY, CDR2 SVGAGI (reference sequence). This CDR3 region has 13 residues. The CDR3 DNA reads TGTGCCAGCAGGCCGGGACAGGACTACGAGCAGTACTTC. This sequence encodes CASRPGQDYEQYF.

The rearrangement uses TRBV7-9 and TRBJ2-7; no reliable D call. This CDR3 is built from 16 residues. Between the trimmed V and J ends, which lost 5 bases and 2 bases, there was a span of 19 bases. Germline CDR1 and CDR2: SEHNR and FQNEAQ (reference sequence). The chain's CDR3 is CASSLTLTRHPYEQYF. The CDR3 coding sequence is TGTGCCAGCAGCCTAACCCTTACGAGACACCCCTACGAGCAGTACTTC.

The genes are TRBV10-1 and TRBJ2-7; 9 bases are a match to TRBD2. The length of the CDR3 is 12 residues. The trim removed 3 bases at V and 7 bases at J, leaving 1 base unmatched. The germline V gene has CDR1 WNHNN and CDR2 SYGVQD (reference sequence). The CDR3 DNA is TGCGCCAGCAGTGACCTAGCGGGGGAGCAGTACTTC. Amino acids: CASSDLAGEQYF.

This clone has just one count. The chain combines TRBV4-2 with TRBJ2-4; D ambiguous. V lost 0 bases, J lost 1 base, and 13 bases lay in between. The length of the CDR3 is 17 residues. Germline V gene sequence: CDR1 LGHNA, CDR2 YNFKEQ. The CDR3 DNA is TGTGCCAGCAGCCAAGAAGTGGAGTCCATGGCCAAAAACATTCAGTACTTC. Translation gives CASSQEVESMAKNIQYF.

The rearrangement links TRBV19 to TRBJ2-7; D is possibly TRBD2 (7 bases). The CDR3 totals 14 residues. The V gene lost 7 bases and the J gene lost 6 bases, with 19 bases spanning the gap. CDR1 and CDR2 from the germline V gene are LNHDA and SQIVND (reference sequence). The CDR3 here is CASKGGAPFGEQYF. The CDR3 DNA sequence: TGTGCCAGTAAGGGGGGGGCACCGTTCGGCGAGCAGTACTTC.

The chain couples TRBV5-1 to TRBJ1-1, with D possibly matching TRBD1 (5 bases). Germline CDR1 and CDR2: SGHRS and YFSETQ. V shed 0 bases and J shed 2 bases, with 8 bases lying between them. CDR3 length: 14 residues. The CDR3 DNA is TGCGCCAGCAGCTTGGAGCGGGGCAACACTGAAGCTTTCTTT. It encodes CASSLERGNTEAFF.

In its sample, this clone was seen once. The rearrangement uses TRBV9 and TRBJ2-1; D possibly corresponds to TRBD1 (6 bases). The V end lost 0 bases, the J end lost 0 bases, and 10 bases lay between the germline ends. The CDR3 contains 16 residues. Looked up from germline, CDR1 is SGDLS and CDR2 is YYNGEE. The CDR3 is CASSVVLRGSYNEQFF. The DNA of the CDR3 is TGTGCCAGCAGCGTAGTACTCAGGGGCTCCTACAATGAGCAGTTCTTC.

The V gene is TRBV29-1, the J gene TRBJ2-5, with D maybe TRBD2 (7 bases). Germline V gene lookup returns CDR1 SQVTM and CDR2 ANQGSEA. There are 14 residues in the CDR3. V gave up 6 bases and J gave up 4 bases, with 18 bases separating them. As DNA, the CDR3 is TGCAGCGTCATCCGGGGGGCGGTAGGAGAGACCCAGTACTTC. Residues: CSVIRGAVGETQYF.

This clone was counted a single time. The chain employs TRBV7-8 and TRBJ2-5; D perhaps matches TRBD2 (7 bases). In germline, CDR1 is SGHVS, CDR2 FQNEAQ. This CDR3 is 15 amino acids long. V gave up 10 bases and J gave up 5 bases, with 23 bases separating them. The CDR3 DNA follows: TGTGCCACCCAGCCGTGGGGGGGGGCCAAGGAGACCCAGTACTTC. Its protein product is CATQPWGGAKETQYF.

The chain employs TRBV27 and TRBJ2-5, with D possibly being TRBD1 (5 bases). This CDR3 region has 17 residues. CDR1 and CDR2 from the germline V gene are MNHEY and SMNVEV (reference sequence). V shed 2 bases and J shed 5 bases, with 21 bases lying between them. CDR3: CASSLGVSGSAWETQYF. The CDR3 DNA follows: TGTGCCAGCAGTTTAGGGGTTTCAGGGTCCGCGTGGGAGACCCAGTACTTC.

The CDR3 here is CASSEDRRGGHF. Written as DNA, the CDR3 is TGTGCCAGCAGTGAAGATAGGCGGGGAGGGCATTTT. The chain is built from TRBV6-1 and TRBJ1-5; the D is unclear. Trimming stripped 1 base from V and 15 bases from J, with 13 bases between. Germline V gene lookup returns CDR1 MNHNS and CDR2 SASEGT. The CDR3 is made up of 12 amino acids.

The rearrangement links TRBV6-1 to TRBJ2-7; 8 bases are a match to TRBD1. The V gene end was trimmed by 5 bases and the J gene end by 5 bases; junction bases not matched to a gene: 8. CDR3 length: 14 residues. Germline CDR1 MNHNS, CDR2 SASEGT. The CDR3 sequence: CASSSQGAVDEQYF. CDR3 nucleotides: TGTGCCAGCAGTAGCCAGGGGGCTGTCGACGAGCAGTACTTC.